This TCR beta chain was profiled in a study of cytomegalovirus exposure and HLA in healthy donors. It was the approximately 130-subject validation cohort, separate from the roughly 700-subject first cohort, to which the donors belonged. Concerning this clone: Its antigen is unidentified.

The study's findings and limits: Usually a TCR sequence was rare, but some public TCRs were found in many donors. According to a subsequent analysis, TCR clusters identified in the first cohort showed a tendency to co-occur across the 120 validation repertoires.

Profiling relied on immunoSEQ multiplex PCR, and the TCRdb table lists in-frame clones only, not all of them. The sample yields 150,000 to 200,000 clones, about 79% seen once. V lost 3 bases, J lost 5 bases, and 10 bases stayed unmatched. Germline V gene sequence: CDR1 LNHDA, CDR2 SQIVND (reference sequence). The CDR3 runs to 15 residues. The receptor's source is a woman under 40 in good health and CMV-seropositive. Sequencing input: PBMCs. This rearrangement joins TRBV19 to TRBJ2-7, with 7 bases lining up with TRBD2. The DNA of the CDR3 is TGTGCCAGTAGTATGGGGGGGATGGGTCAGGACGAGCAGTACTTC. Translated: CASSMGGMGQDEQYF.